The 20 T cell receptor beta chains below all came from one sample that was sequenced in a study of STAT3 mutations in large granular lymphocyte leukemia (dated by TCRdb to about 2019). What the authors observed across the whole study: All T-LGLL patients had at least one immunodominant TCRbeta clonotype, and roughly half had multiple immunodominant subclonotypes.

No antigen has been identified for these receptors. To prepare the library, the immunoSEQ multiplex PCR assay was applied. TCRdb's version of the immuneACCESS table is confined to in-frame rearrangements and falls short of the full clone set. An unresolved V gene accounts for under half of the shortfall where checked; the remainder is of unknown origin. The sample table shows around 3,000 clones, and approximately 88% are seen once. In total, the top ten clones hold 40% to 60% of the sample. The sequencing input was peripheral blood mononuclear cells. The receptors were gathered from a man aged 35 to 55 with T-cell large granular lymphocyte leukemia. Some clones in this sample may be carry-over from other donors' samples. The age is the age at diagnosis.

The chain combines TRBV5-6 with TRBJ2-7; D unresolved. Germline V gives CDR1 SGHDT, CDR2 YYEEEE. The CDR3 spans 12 residues. Between the trimmed V and J ends, which lost 0 bases and 2 bases, there was a span of 3 bases. As DNA, the CDR3 is TGTGCCAGCAGCTTGGGGACCTACGAGCAGTACTTC. Amino acids: CASSLGTYEQYF.

The V gene is TRBV6-6, the J gene TRBJ1-5; D possibly corresponds to TRBD1 (6 bases). Germline CDR1 MNHNY, CDR2 SVGAGI (reference sequence). The germline V and J ends were trimmed by 0 bases and 3 bases, with 12 bases remaining between them. This CDR3 has 16 residues. The CDR3 here is CASSYSSGALNQPQHF. CDR3 coding DNA: TGTGCCAGCAGTTACTCATCAGGGGCTCTCAATCAGCCCCAGCATTTT.

This clone is a singleton in its sample. The V call is TRBV6-1, the J call TRBJ2-7, with a weak D call TRBD1 (6 bases). The CDR3 totals 13 residues. Germline V CDR1 and CDR2: MNHNS, SASEGT. V gave up 2 bases and J gave up 7 bases, with 12 bases separating them. CDR3 sequence: CASSEQGRKEQYF. The CDR3 bases are TGTGCCAGCAGTGAACAGGGGCGCAAAGAGCAGTACTTC.

This chain links TRBV5-1 with TRBJ2-1; TRBD2 aligns across 11 bases. The CDR3 extends over 17 amino acids. Per the germline V gene, CDR1 is SGHRS and CDR2 is YFSETQ. V was clipped by 2 bases and J by 3 bases; unmatched bases: 7. The CDR3 protein is CASSFLASGGFYNEQFF. The CDR3, as DNA: TGCGCCAGCAGCTTTCTGGCTAGCGGGGGGTTCTACAATGAGCAGTTCTTC. The whole variable domain, filled in from reference TRBV5-1 and TRBJ2-1, reads KAGVTQTPRYLIKTRGQQVTLSCSPISGHRSVSWYQQTPGQGLQFLFEYFSETQRNKGNFPGRFSGRQFSNSRSEMNVSTLELGDSALYLCASSFLASGGFYNEQFFGPGTRLTVL.

The chain uses TRBV6-6 and TRBJ1-1, with 9 bases identical to TRBD1. The CDR3 has 14 amino acids. Per germline, CDR1 MNHNY and CDR2 SVGAGI (reference sequence). Trimming at V came to 4 bases and at J to 5 bases, leaving 5 bases not matched to a gene. In DNA, the CDR3 is TGTGCCAGCAGTTTACAGGGGGCTAGGACTGAAGCTTTCTTT. Encoded protein: CASSLQGARTEAFF.

The chain recombines TRBV4-1 with TRBJ1-1; no definite D call. CDR1 and CDR2 (germline): MGHRA, YSYEKL. CDR3 length equals 13 residues. V gave up 0 bases and J gave up 2 bases, with 4 bases separating them. The CDR3 is CASSQEDNTEAFF. The CDR3 DNA sequence: TGCGCCAGCAGCCAAGAAGATAACACTGAAGCTTTCTTT.

This clone was counted a single time. The chain has TRBV9 and TRBJ1-2; TRBD1 matches 9 bases. The CDR3 has 13 residues. Germline V lookup: CDR1 SGDLS, CDR2 YYNGEE. V shed 4 bases, J shed 6 bases, and the junction held 4 bases outside the gene matches. CDR3 sequence: CASSLRTGDGYTF. The CDR3 DNA reads TGTGCCAGCAGCCTACGGACAGGGGATGGCTACACCTTC.

V is TRBV6-1 and J is TRBJ2-5; D perhaps matches TRBD1 (6 bases). With 4 bases removed from V and 5 bases from J, the gap between germline ends came to 14 bases. Germline CDR1 is MNHNS and CDR2 is SASEGT. CDR3 length: 14 amino acids. CDR3 sequence: CASSGQDRRETQYF. The CDR3 region has the DNA TGTGCCAGCAGTGGTCAAGACAGGAGGGAGACCCAGTACTTC.

The chain carries TRBV13 and TRBJ1-2; D remains unclear. Per germline, CDR1 PRHDT and CDR2 FYEKMQ (reference sequence). Trimming cost V 5 bases and J 2 bases, with 9 bases left between them. The CDR3 covers 13 residues. This chain's CDR3 is CASSLTENYGYTF. In DNA, the CDR3 is TGTGCCAGCAGCCTAACAGAGAACTATGGCTACACCTTC.

V usage is TRBV6-6 and J usage is TRBJ1-5; D is uncertain. Germline CDR1 reads MNHNY; CDR2 reads SVGAGI (reference sequence). Trimming stripped 6 bases from V and 9 bases from J, with 12 bases between. The length of the CDR3 is 12 residues. CDR3: CASSHRESPQHF. Written as DNA, the CDR3 is TGTGCCAGCAGCCACCGGGAGTCGCCCCAGCATTTT.

This clone was seen only a few times. CDR3 coding DNA: TGCGCCAGCAGCCAAACCTTAGATTGGGGGCTCACCGGGGAGCTGTTTTTT. Protein: CASSQTLDWGLTGELFF. The V call is TRBV4-1, the J call TRBJ2-2, with a possible D match to TRBD1 (6 bases). With 2 bases removed from V and 4 bases from J, the gap between germline ends came to 17 bases. CDR3 length: 17 amino acids. Germline V gene data show CDR1 as MGHRA and CDR2 as YSYEKL.

V is TRBV4-1 and J is TRBJ2-1, with TRBD2 matching over 10 bases. Germline V gene sequence: CDR1 MGHRA, CDR2 YSYEKL. The CDR3 extends over 15 amino acids. After removal of 0 bases from V and 15 bases from J, the junction contained 11 bases not matched to a gene. CDR3 coding DNA: TGCGCCAGCAGCCAAGATGGGTTAAGCGGGGGGGCTCGGTTCTTC. It codes for CASSQDGLSGGARFF.

V is TRBV5-1 and J is TRBJ1-1; perhaps TRBD1 as D (5 bases). CDR3 size: 14 residues. The ends were cut back, 4 bases at V and 6 bases at J, with 16 bases in the middle. Germline values: CDR1 SGHRS, CDR2 YFSETQ. The CDR3 protein is CASSPGLLKAEAFF. CDR3 bases: TGCGCCAGCAGCCCGGGACTGTTGAAGGCTGAAGCTTTCTTT. The full variable domain, in which reference TRBV5-1 and TRBJ1-1 provide the parts outside the CDR3, is KAGVTQTPRYLIKTRGQQVTLSCSPISGHRSVSWYQQTPGQGLQFLFEYFSETQRNKGNFPGRFSGRQFSNSRSEMNVSTLELGDSALYLCASSPGLLKAEAFFGQGTRLTVV.

The chain couples TRBV7-9 to TRBJ2-3; D not resolved. The germline V gene encodes CDR1 SEHNR and CDR2 FQNEAQ (reference sequence). Trimming shortened V by 3 bases and J by 4 bases, and 11 bases separated the two germline ends. This CDR3 is built from 14 residues. Here the CDR3 DNA reads TGTGCCAGCAGCTTTGACCTGTGGGCAGATACGCAGTATTTT. Translated, it gives CASSFDLWADTQYF.

CDR3 DNA sequence: TGTGCCAGCAGCCGCGACCTGACAGGGGGCCTGGCACCCCTCCACTTT. This gives the protein CASSRDLTGGLAPLHF. The V gene is TRBV7-2, the J gene TRBJ1-6; 10 positions match TRBD1. V lost 5 bases and J lost 11; bases outside the gene matches: 12. The CDR3 runs 16 residues. Per the germline V gene, CDR1 is SGHTA and CDR2 is FQGNSA.

The chain employs TRBV5-4 and TRBJ1-2; 9 positions agree with TRBD1. The trim removed 0 bases at V and 2 bases at J, leaving 5 bases unmatched. Germline V gene lookup returns CDR1 SGHNT and CDR2 YYREEE (reference sequence). The CDR3 runs to 16 residues. The CDR3 sequence is CASSLDLGQGNYGYTF. The CDR3 DNA follows: TGTGCCAGCAGCTTGGATCTGGGACAGGGCAACTATGGCTACACCTTC.

The gene calls are TRBV20-1 and TRBJ1-4; D is uncertain. CDR1 is DFQATT, CDR2 SNEGSKA, per germline (reference sequence). Trimming removed 3 bases at V and 14 bases at J, with 13 bases between. This CDR3 is 11 amino acids long. CDR3 region: CSASSEQSLFF. The CDR3 DNA follows: TGCAGTGCTAGCAGTGAACAGTCGCTGTTTTTT.

This clone came up once. The chain uses TRBV7-8 and TRBJ1-5; D gene unclear. V gave up 1 base and J gave up 6 bases, with 10 bases separating them. This CDR3 is built from 14 residues. From germline, CDR1 is SGHVS and CDR2 FQNEAQ. Here the CDR3 DNA reads TGTGCCAGCAGCTTAGAGGGTATAATTCAGCCCCAGCATTTT. Protein: CASSLEGIIQPQHF. The full variable domain, its missing parts supplied by reference TRBV7-8 and TRBJ1-5, is GAGVSQSPRYKVAKRGQDVALRCDPISGHVSLFWYQQALGQGPEFLTYFQNEAQLDKSGLPSDRFFAERPEGSVSTLKIQRTQQEDSAVYLCASSLEGIIQPQHFGDGTRLSIL.

V is TRBV18 and J is TRBJ2-4; D uncertain. V was trimmed by 0 bases and J by 8 bases, leaving 17 bases between them. The CDR3 is 16 amino acids. Germline assignment: CDR1 KGHSH and CDR2 LQKENI. The CDR3 spells CASSPPDSRPGDIQYF. CDR3 in DNA: TGTGCCAGCTCACCACCTGACTCCAGGCCTGGGGACATTCAGTACTTC. Based on the CDR3 plus reference TRBV18 and TRBJ2-4, the full variable domain is NAGVMQNPRHLVRRRGQEARLRCSPMKGHSHVYWYRQLPEEGLKFMVYLQKENIIDESGMPKERFSAEFPKEGPSILRIQQVVRGDSAAYFCASSPPDSRPGDIQYFGAGTRLSVL.

The rearrangement links TRBV29-1 to TRBJ2-7; TRBD2 might be the D (6 bases). The CDR3 length is 14 residues. Trimming took 6 bases from V and 0 from J, leaving 15 bases between them. Germline V gene data show CDR1 as SQVTM and CDR2 as ANQGSEA. The CDR3 DNA follows: TGCAGCGTCGGGTCGGCGGGGTCCTCCTACGAGCAGTACTTC. Translated: CSVGSAGSSYEQYF.